These 8 T cell receptor beta chains were sequenced from one sample in a study of blood T cells in healthy people across ages. Using a J-beta primer mix together with a sample-barcoded 5' primer, a second PCR was run for roughly 7 to 12 cycles. TCRdb ran MiXCR on the 5' RACE reads and lists one entry per CDR3 protein. This table has 650,000 to 800,000 distinct CDR3 sequences, 40% to 50% appearing once. Source material: blood. All receptors derive from a man between 60 and 75 years old in good health.

This clonotype was picked up a small number of times. This chain connects TRBV4-3 to TRBJ1-1, with unresolved D. Germline loops: CDR1 LGHNA, CDR2 YSLEER. The CDR3 covers 12 residues. Trimming removed 1 base at V and 7 bases at J, with 7 bases between. As DNA, the CDR3 is TGCGCCAGCAGCCAAGGGCGGGGTGAAGCTTTCTTT. It yields the protein CASSQGRGEAFF.

V and J are TRBV7-2 and TRBJ2-7; 7 nucleotides align to TRBD2. The CDR3 covers 13 residues. Germline V gives CDR1 SGHTA, CDR2 FQGNSA. V was pared by 5 bases and J by 6 bases, with 7 bases of the junction left unmatched. CDR3: CASSVGLEGEQYF. The CDR3 DNA follows: TGTGCCAGCAGCGTCGGACTAGAGGGCGAGCAGTACTTC.

In the case of this clonotype: One base away lies a much larger clone, so this may be a sequencing read error. The gene calls are TRBV4-1 and TRBJ2-1, with a tentative D call TRBD2 (6 bases). Germline CDR1 reads MGHRA; CDR2 reads YSYEKL. The CDR3 loop spans 13 amino acids. CDR3 protein: CTSSREPASEQFF. The CDR3 nucleotides read TGCACCAGCAGCCGGGAGCCGGCTAGCGAGCAGTTCTTC.

This chain connects TRBV6-1 to TRBJ2-1; TRBD1 agrees at 8 bases. The CDR3 runs 15 residues. Germline V gives CDR1 MNHNS, CDR2 SASEGT. V shed 4 bases, J shed 3 bases, and the junction held 5 bases outside the gene matches. The CDR3 loop is CASSGKDRDYNEQFF. For the CDR3, the DNA is TGTGCCAGCAGTGGAAAGGACAGGGACTACAATGAGCAGTTCTTC.

The chain links TRBV12-3 or TRBV12-4 to TRBJ2-7; possible D gene TRBD1, 6 bases. CDR3 length equals 15 residues. V lost 5 bases and J 5 bases, leaving 19 bases between the germline ends. The DNA for the CDR3 is TGTGCCAGCAGTCGTCGTGCCAGGGGATCCAACGAGCAGTACTTC. This translates into CASSRRARGSNEQYF.

This clonotype was seen only a few times. This chain links TRBV12-3 or TRBV12-4 with TRBJ1-2; TRBD1 is a possible D gene (5 bases). V was shortened by 6 bases and J by 7 bases, with 18 bases between the two germline ends. This CDR3 contains 14 residues. The CDR3 here is CASRAGGSRAGYTF. Here the CDR3 DNA reads TGTGCCAGCAGGGCCGGGGGGTCCAGGGCTGGCTACACCTTC.

The gene calls are TRBV6-2 or TRBV6-3 and TRBJ2-1; D not resolved. CDR3 size: 15 residues. Germline values: CDR1 MNHEY, CDR2 SVGEGT. Trimming shortened V by 5 bases and J by 6 bases, and 17 bases separated the two germline ends. The CDR3 reads CASSPPGLGINEQFF. CDR3 in DNA: TGTGCCAGCAGTCCCCCGGGTTTGGGGATCAATGAGCAGTTCTTC.

This clonotype was observed a few times. CDR3 in DNA: TGTGCCAGCAGCCAAGCGGCAGGGACCAACGAGCAGTACTTC. It codes for CASSQAAGTNEQYF. The gene calls are TRBV3-1 and TRBJ2-7; D possibly matches TRBD1 or TRBD2 (5 bases each). The length of the CDR3 is 14 residues. Trimming pared 1 base from V and 5 bases from J, leaving 12 bases between. From germline, CDR1 is LGHDT and CDR2 YNNKEL (reference sequence).